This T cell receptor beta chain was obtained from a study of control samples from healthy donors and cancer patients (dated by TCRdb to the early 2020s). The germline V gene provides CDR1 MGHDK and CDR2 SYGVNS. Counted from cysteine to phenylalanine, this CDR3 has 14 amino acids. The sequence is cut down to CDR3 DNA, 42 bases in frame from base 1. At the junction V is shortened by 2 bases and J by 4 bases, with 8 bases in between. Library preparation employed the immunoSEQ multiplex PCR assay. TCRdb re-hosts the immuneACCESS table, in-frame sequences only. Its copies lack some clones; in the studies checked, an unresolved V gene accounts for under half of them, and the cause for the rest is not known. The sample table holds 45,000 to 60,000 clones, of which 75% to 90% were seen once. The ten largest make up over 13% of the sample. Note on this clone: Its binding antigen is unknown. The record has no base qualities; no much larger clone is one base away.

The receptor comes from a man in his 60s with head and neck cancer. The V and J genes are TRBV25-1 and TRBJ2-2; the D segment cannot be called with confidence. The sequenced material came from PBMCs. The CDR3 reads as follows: CASSELSSTGELFF. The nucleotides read TGTGCCAGCAGTGAACTGTCTAGCACCGGGGAGCTGTTTTTT.